Below are 25 T cell receptor beta chains sequenced from a single sample in a study of blood T cell repertoires in COVID-19. Sequencing used immunoSEQ multiplex PCR; TCRdb keeps in-frame clones, though not all of them. The table has 350,000 or so clones, around 88% seen once. Sequencing was performed on peripheral blood. All receptors derive from a woman aged 30 to 39 with COVID-19, enrolled during active disease.

As regards this clone: Different DNA sequences within this sample yield the same CDR3. The chain links TRBV5-1 to TRBJ2-6; a possible D gene is TRBD1 (5 bases). Trimming stripped 2 bases from V and 0 bases from J, with 6 bases between. CDR3 length equals 15 residues. Germline lookup yields CDR1 SGHRS and CDR2 YFSETQ. The CDR3 DNA reads TGCGCCAGCAGCTTTACAGGCTCTGGGGCCAACGTCCTGACTTTC. Protein: CASSFTGSGANVLTF.

The rearrangement joins TRBV5-1 to TRBJ1-1, with unresolved D. Germline CDR1 reads SGHRS; CDR2 reads YFSETQ. Trimming pared 2 bases from V and 4 bases from J, leaving 9 bases between. The CDR3 sequence is 13 residues long. DNA of the CDR3: TGCGCCAGCAGCTTCGGGGAGTCCACTGAAGCTTTCTTT. This gives the protein CASSFGESTEAFF. Drawing the rest from reference TRBV5-1 and TRBJ1-1, the complete variable domain is KAGVTQTPRYLIKTRGQQVTLSCSPISGHRSVSWYQQTPGQGLQFLFEYFSETQRNKGNFPGRFSGRQFSNSRSEMNVSTLELGDSALYLCASSFGESTEAFFGQGTRLTVV.

This clone was seen just once. The genes are TRBV28 and TRBJ2-5; 8 positions agree with TRBD1. The CDR3 sequence is 15 residues long. The junction had 6 bases not matched to a gene; V was cut back by 4 bases and J by 2 bases. Germline CDR1 and CDR2: MDHEN and SYDVKM. CDR3 bases: TGTGCCAGCAGTTCCGGACAGGGCCCTCAAGAGACCCAGTACTTC. The encoded protein is CASSSGQGPQETQYF.

The chain has TRBV5-4 and TRBJ2-5, with 10 positions matching TRBD2. Germline CDR1 and CDR2: SGHNT and YYREEE (reference sequence). V shed 4 bases, J shed 3 bases, and the junction held 9 bases outside the gene matches. The CDR3 spans 16 residues. The CDR3 coding sequence is TGTGCCAGCAGCCCCCGTCTAGCGGGGGTAGAAGAGACCCAGTACTTC. Translated: CASSPRLAGVEETQYF. The full variable domain, rest sourced from reference TRBV5-4 and TRBJ2-5, is ETGVTQSPTHLIKTRGQQVTLRCSSQSGHNTVSWYQQALGQGPQFIFQYYREEENGRGNFPPRFSGLQFPNYSSELNVNALELDDSALYLCASSPRLAGVEETQYFGPGTRLLVL.

In this sample, this clone turned up once. CDR3 loop: CASSLFWGQEQYF. As DNA, the CDR3 is TGTGCCAGCAGTTTATTTTGGGGGCAAGAGCAGTACTTC. The chain uses TRBV27 and TRBJ2-7; TRBD1 is a possible D gene (6 bases). V lost 1 base, J lost 7 bases, and 11 bases lay in between. This CDR3 comprises 13 residues. The germline CDR1 and CDR2 sequences are MNHEY and SMNVEV (reference sequence).

The chain carries TRBV7-9 and TRBJ2-5; 9 nucleotides align to TRBD2. This CDR3 is 16 amino acids long. The V gene's germline CDR1 is SEHNR and CDR2 FQNEAQ (reference sequence). V gave up 6 bases and J gave up 3 bases; unmatched junction bases: 11. The CDR3 reads CASSSPLTSGKETQYF. CDR3 in DNA: TGTGCCAGCAGTTCTCCGTTGACTAGCGGTAAAGAGACCCAGTACTTC.

V and J are TRBV27 and TRBJ1-1; no clear D. The germline V gene encodes CDR1 MNHEY and CDR2 SMNVEV (reference sequence). The CDR3 is 14 residues long. Trimming took off 5 bases at V and 0 bases at J, with 10 bases between the two ends. CDR3 nucleotide sequence: TGTGCCAGCAGTCCCGCGCTCCTGAACACTGAAGCTTTCTTT. It specifies CASSPALLNTEAFF.

J is TRBJ1-1 and V is TRBV5-4; D remains ambiguous. V lost 4 bases and J lost 7, with 17 bases in between. Germline values: CDR1 SGHNT, CDR2 YYREEE (reference sequence). The CDR3 has 14 amino acids. This chain's CDR3 is CASSGPGGSIEAFF. CDR3 DNA: TGTGCCAGCAGCGGACCGGGAGGGAGTATTGAAGCTTTCTTT.

This chain connects TRBV6-6 to TRBJ1-2; weak D call: TRBD1 (5 bases). CDR3 length: 12 residues. Germline CDR1 and CDR2: MNHNY and SVGAGI (reference sequence). The CDR3 DNA is TGTGCGACGGGGGGGGACTTCTATGGCTACACCTTC. Translating gives CATGGDFYGYTF.

The chain joins TRBV19 to TRBJ1-5, with D perhaps matching TRBD1 (5 bases). Germline V gene sequence: CDR1 LNHDA, CDR2 SQIVND (reference sequence). Trimming pared 3 bases from V and 1 base from J, leaving 16 bases between. This CDR3 has 17 amino acids. CDR3 residues: CASSMWGRGRSNQPQHF. The CDR3 DNA is TGTGCCAGTAGTATGTGGGGAAGGGGTCGGAGCAATCAGCCCCAGCATTTT.

The chain recombines TRBV27 with TRBJ1-4; perhaps TRBD1 as D (5 bases). Germline V CDR1 and CDR2: MNHEY, SMNVEV (reference sequence). There are 16 residues in the CDR3. Trimming pared 5 bases from V and 7 bases from J, leaving 20 bases between. CDR3 sequence: CASSRITGRLVEKLFF. The CDR3 nucleotides read TGTGCCAGCAGTCGCATTACAGGACGCCTAGTTGAAAAACTGTTTTTT.

J is TRBJ2-2 and V is TRBV11-1; tentative D call: TRBD2 (6 bases). V lost 5 bases and J lost 8, with 21 bases in between. Germline V gene lookup returns CDR1 SGHAT and CDR2 FQDESV (reference sequence). This CDR3 spans 16 amino acids. Here the CDR3 reads CASSARDFSGAGELFF. CDR3 nucleotide sequence: TGTGCCAGCAGCGCCCGGGACTTCTCAGGAGCTGGGGAGCTGTTTTTT.

The chain recombines TRBV27 with TRBJ2-1, with 9 bases matching TRBD2. V shed 5 bases, J shed 8 bases, and the junction held 7 bases outside the gene matches. CDR1 is MNHEY, CDR2 SMNVEV, per germline (reference sequence). The CDR3 contains 14 residues. The DNA for the CDR3 is TGTGCCAGCAGTCGAGCGGGGGGTTTCGATGAGCAGTTCTTC. Its protein product is CASSRAGGFDEQFF.

The genes are TRBV5-6 and TRBJ2-2; possible D gene TRBD1, 5 bases. V lost 0 bases and J lost 8, with 8 bases in between. Germline CDR1 is SGHDT and CDR2 is YYEEEE. There are 13 residues in the CDR3. The CDR3 region is CASSLAGLGELFF. CDR3 nucleotides: TGTGCCAGCAGCTTGGCAGGGTTGGGGGAGCTGTTTTTT. Filled out from reference TRBV5-6 and TRBJ2-2, the complete variable domain reads DAGVTQSPTHLIKTRGQQVTLRCSPKSGHDTVSWYQQALGQGPQFIFQYYEEEERQRGNFPDRFSGHQFPNYSSELNVNALLLGDSALYLCASSLAGLGELFFGEGSRLTVL.

The chain carries TRBV10-3 and TRBJ2-7; 7 bases are a match to TRBD2. V trimming: 8 bases; J trimming: 3 bases; junction bases outside the gene matches: 1. The CDR3 consists of 11 residues. CDR1 is ENHRY and CDR2 is SYGVKD in the germline V gene. The CDR3 reads CAIGGGYEQYF. Written as DNA, the CDR3 is TGTGCCATCGGGGGGGGCTACGAGCAGTACTTC.

V is TRBV3-1 (or the pseudogene TRBV3-2) and J is TRBJ1-6, with 7 bases matching TRBD1. The CDR3 length is 14 residues. The junction had 2 bases not matched to a gene; V was cut back by 2 bases and J by 7 bases. Germline assignment: CDR1 LGHDT and CDR2 YNNKEL (reference sequence). The chain's CDR3 is CASSQYRGNSPLHF. The CDR3 DNA reads TGTGCCAGCAGCCAATACAGGGGAAATTCACCCCTCCACTTT.

The J gene is TRBJ1-6, the V gene TRBV19; tentatively, D is TRBD1 (6 bases). CDR1 and CDR2 (germline): LNHDA, SQIVND (reference sequence). V was cut by 7 bases and J by 1 base, with 11 bases left in between. The CDR3 is 15 amino acids. DNA for the CDR3: TGTGCCAGTACCCCCCAGGGGTCCTATAATTCACCCCTCCACTTT. The encoded protein is CASTPQGSYNSPLHF.

This chain uses TRBV6-1 with TRBJ1-4, with 7 bases matching TRBD1. V was pared by 6 bases and J by 8 bases, with 9 bases of the junction left unmatched. Per germline, CDR1 MNHNS and CDR2 SASEGT. The CDR3 is 14 amino acids. The CDR3 is CASSKQGIGEKLFF. The CDR3 coding sequence is TGTGCCAGCAGCAAACAGGGGATTGGGGAAAAACTGTTTTTT.

The chain carries TRBV5-4 and TRBJ1-1; D not certain. V dropped 0 bases and J dropped 2 bases, with 8 bases sitting between them. The V gene's germline CDR1 is SGHNT and CDR2 YYREEE (reference sequence). The CDR3 extends over 14 amino acids. The CDR3 DNA is TGTGCCAGCAGCTTGGATCCCAGAAACACTGAAGCTTTCTTT. Translation: CASSLDPRNTEAFF.

The chain links TRBV2 to TRBJ1-2; D call uncertain. Germline V lookup: CDR1 SNHLY, CDR2 FYNNEI. This CDR3 region has 11 residues. V was trimmed by 6 bases and J by 5 bases, leaving 7 bases between them. The chain's CDR3 is CASRGSYGYTF. Here the CDR3 DNA reads TGTGCCAGCAGGGGGAGTTATGGCTACACCTTC.

The chain has TRBV1 and TRBJ1-5; TRBD1, the table's D call, lacks a check against the DNA. TRBV1 is described as a pseudogene. The CDR3 has 18 residues. CDR3 in DNA: TGCACCAGCAGCCAAGGTGGGGTCCGGACAGGGGTAAATCAGCCCCAGCATTTT. Amino acids: CTSSQGGVRTGVNQPQHF.

This chain uses TRBV7-9 with TRBJ1-3; unclear D gene. V was pared by 5 bases and J by 2 bases, with 16 bases between. This CDR3 spans 16 amino acids. The germline V gene encodes CDR1 SEHNR and CDR2 FQNEAQ (reference sequence). This CDR3 is CASSPRVGRAGNTIYF. For the CDR3, the DNA is TGTGCCAGCAGCCCGAGGGTAGGGAGGGCTGGAAACACCATATATTTT.

This clone occurred a few times. The rearrangement joins TRBV5-5 to TRBJ1-1; tentative D call: TRBD1 (6 bases). Germline values: CDR1 SGHKS, CDR2 YYEKEE (reference sequence). Trimming took 0 bases from V and 1 from J, leaving 10 bases between them. The CDR3 totals 15 residues. The CDR3 bases are TGTGCCAGCAGCTTGGCTGGACAGTCGAACACTGAAGCTTTCTTT. This translates into CASSLAGQSNTEAFF.

The chain has TRBV28 and TRBJ1-4, with D uncertain. The CDR3 extends over 14 amino acids. With 3 bases removed from V and 0 bases from J, the gap between germline ends came to 5 bases. Germline values: CDR1 MDHEN, CDR2 SYDVKM. The CDR3 sequence: CASSLRTTNEKLFF. CDR3 nucleotide sequence: TGTGCCAGCAGTTTGAGGACAACTAATGAAAAACTGTTTTTT. The complete variable domain, with remaining parts taken from reference TRBV28 and TRBJ1-4, reads DVKVTQSSRYLVKRTGEKVFLECVQDMDHENMFWYRQDPGLGLRLIYFSYDVKMKEKGDIPEGYSVSREKKERFSLILESASTNQTSMYLCASSLRTTNEKLFFGSGTQLSVL.

The chain couples TRBV11-1 to TRBJ1-2; a weak D match, TRBD1 (5 bases). The CDR3 is 14 residues long. CDR1 is SGHAT, CDR2 FQDESV, per germline (reference sequence). V was cut by 5 bases and J by 7 bases, with 17 bases left in between. The CDR3 loop is CASSTGGIRGGYTF. CDR3 bases: TGTGCCAGCAGCACCGGCGGGATAAGGGGTGGCTACACCTTC.